The 30 T cell receptor beta chains in this list originate from one sample, sequenced in a study of cytomegalovirus exposure and HLA in healthy donors. PCR primers comprised 60 Vbeta and 13 Jbeta primers. Profiled with immunoSEQ multiplex PCR; TCRdb holds only in-frame clones, not every one. The table lists 90,000 to 110,000 clones, 13% to 15% of them singletons, with 0.8% to 0.95% in the top ten. The sequenced material came from PBMCs. Receptor source: a female donor in good health and CMV-seronegative.

This clone appeared a few times. V usage is TRBV6-5 and J usage is TRBJ1-1; no definite D call. In germline, CDR1 is MNHEY, CDR2 SVGAGI. This CDR3 spans 15 amino acids. V was clipped by 0 bases and J by 4 bases, with 12 bases between them. The CDR3 spells CASSYSPGRFTEAFF. CDR3 nucleotide sequence: TGTGCCAGCAGTTACTCTCCAGGTAGGTTCACTGAAGCTTTCTTT.

The chain carries TRBV6-5 and TRBJ2-1; 13 bases line up with TRBD2. Trimming took 4 bases from V and 9 from J; bases not matched to a gene: 9. Germline loops: CDR1 MNHEY, CDR2 SVGAGI. This CDR3 is 16 amino acids long. The DNA for the CDR3 is TGTGCCAGCAGTTCACGGACTAGCGGGAGTTGGGGTGAGCAGTTCTTC. It is translated as CASSSRTSGSWGEQFF.

This chain connects TRBV14 to TRBJ2-2, with TRBD1 identical over 9 bases. This CDR3 region has 15 residues. V lost 8 bases, J lost 0 bases, and 4 bases stayed unmatched. In germline, CDR1 is SGHDN, CDR2 FVKESK. CDR3 in DNA: TGTGCCAGCTTACGGACAGGGGCGAACACCGGGGAGCTGTTTTTT. It specifies CASLRTGANTGELFF.

The chain couples TRBV4-3 to TRBJ2-1; 8 positions agree with TRBD2. The CDR3 runs to 16 residues. Germline-derived CDR1 and CDR2 are LGHNA and YSLEER. Trimming removed 0 bases from V and 4 bases from J; junction bases left unmatched: 5. CDR3 in amino acids: CASSQDRASGYNEQFF. The CDR3 DNA follows: TGCGCCAGCAGCCAAGATAGGGCTAGCGGGTACAATGAGCAGTTCTTC.

This clone was found a few times. The V gene is TRBV7-3, the J gene TRBJ1-1; a weak D match, TRBD1 (6 bases). Germline V gene data show CDR1 as SGHTA and CDR2 as FQGTGA. There are 15 residues in the CDR3. V lost 5 bases and J 1 base, leaving 14 bases between the germline ends. The DNA for the CDR3 is TGTGCCAGCAGCCCAACGGGACAAACGAACACTGAAGCTTTCTTT. It encodes CASSPTGQTNTEAFF.

This clone was found a few times. The chain couples TRBV11-2 to TRBJ1-2; D uncertain. There are 14 residues in the CDR3. CDR1 and CDR2 (germline): SGHAT, FQNNGV. V was pared by 2 bases and J by 2 bases, with 9 bases between. CDR3 loop: CASSLSQNNYGYTF. The CDR3 nucleotides are TGTGCCAGCAGCTTATCACAGAACAACTATGGCTACACCTTC.

A few counts support this clone. The sample contains more than one DNA sequence encoding this CDR3. The V gene is TRBV30, the J gene TRBJ2-5; the D gene is possibly TRBD1 (7 bases). Per germline, CDR1 GTSNPN and CDR2 SVGIG (reference sequence). The CDR3 sequence is 12 residues long. Trimming took off 2 bases at V and 5 bases at J, with 9 bases between the two ends. CDR3 nucleotides: TGTGCCTGGAGTCCAGGGGGGGAGACCCAGTACTTC. This sequence encodes CAWSPGGETQYF.

This clone was detected a few times. This chain links TRBV2 with TRBJ2-2; perhaps TRBD1 as D (5 bases). V gave up 4 bases and J gave up 1 base, with 19 bases separating them. Looked up from germline, CDR1 is SNHLY and CDR2 is FYNNEI. The CDR3 totals 18 residues. CDR3 sequence: CASSGFWGIRGNTGELFF. As DNA, the CDR3 is TGTGCCAGCAGTGGGTTTTGGGGCATACGAGGGAACACCGGGGAGCTGTTTTTT.

The chain joins TRBV2 to TRBJ1-5; 8 positions agree with TRBD1. CDR1 SNHLY and CDR2 FYNNEI come from the germline V gene. Germline trimming cut 8 bases from V and 6 bases from J; bases unmatched to any gene: 6. There are 13 residues in the CDR3. As DNA, the CDR3 is TGTGCCAGCGAGCAGGGGGCGTTTCAGCCCCAGCATTTT. Protein sequence: CASEQGAFQPQHF.

The V call is TRBV11-2, the J call TRBJ1-1; 9 bases are a match to TRBD1. Unmatched junction bases numbered 12, after V lost 1 base and J lost 6 bases. Looked up from germline, CDR1 is SGHAT and CDR2 is FQNNGV. This CDR3 region has 17 residues. In nucleotides, the CDR3 is TGTGCCAGCAGCTTAGTTCGGGGACAGGGATCCAAGCCTGAAGCTTTCTTT. As protein: CASSLVRGQGSKPEAFF.

The chain combines TRBV2 with TRBJ1-3; weak D call: TRBD1 (6 bases). This CDR3 contains 15 residues. The germline CDR1 and CDR2 sequences are SNHLY and FYNNEI. Trimming took off 5 bases at V and 1 base at J, with 12 bases between the two ends. DNA for the CDR3: TGTGCCAGCAGTCCGGTACAGGGTTCTGGAAACACCATATATTTT. As protein: CASSPVQGSGNTIYF.

The chain is built from TRBV5-6 and TRBJ2-7; D perhaps matches TRBD2 (6 bases). Germline V gives CDR1 SGHDT, CDR2 YYEEEE. Deletions cut 4 bases from V and 1 base from J, with 15 bases between. CDR3 length: 15 amino acids. CDR3 residues: CASSTGLFSSYEQYF. The CDR3 DNA is TGTGCCAGCAGCACGGGACTGTTCAGTTCCTACGAGCAGTACTTC.

The rearrangement uses TRBV6-5 and TRBJ1-1; TRBD1 matches at 9 bases. The CDR3 runs to 14 residues. J gave up 2 bases and V 10 bases, and 8 bases lay outside the gene matches. Germline V gene data show CDR1 as MNHEY and CDR2 as SVGAGI. The CDR3 sequence is CATASGQGNTEAFF. CDR3 DNA: TGTGCCACCGCTTCGGGACAGGGCAACACTGAAGCTTTCTTT.

This clone was seen only a few times. The chain recombines TRBV5-6 with TRBJ2-2, with a tentative D call TRBD2 (5 bases). This CDR3 is built from 16 residues. Germline V gene sequence: CDR1 SGHDT, CDR2 YYEEEE. Trimming left V 2 bases short and J 5 bases short, with 16 bases between. As DNA, the CDR3 is TGTGCCAGCAGCTTTATAGTACCGGGAAGTACCGGGGAGCTGTTTTTT. Its protein product is CASSFIVPGSTGELFF. Based on the CDR3 plus reference TRBV5-6 and TRBJ2-2, the full variable domain is DAGVTQSPTHLIKTRGQQVTLRCSPKSGHDTVSWYQQALGQGPQFIFQYYEEEERQRGNFPDRFSGHQFPNYSSELNVNALLLGDSALYLCASSFIVPGSTGELFFGEGSRLTVL.

V is TRBV6-1 and J is TRBJ2-7, with TRBD2 matching over 11 bases. CDR3 length equals 16 residues. In germline, CDR1 is MNHNS, CDR2 SASEGT. With 0 bases clipped from V and 7 bases from J, the junction kept 8 bases outside the gene matches. The CDR3 reads CASSEAPIAGGREQYF. CDR3 DNA: TGTGCCAGCAGTGAAGCCCCAATAGCGGGAGGGCGAGAGCAGTACTTC.

This chain uses TRBV19 with TRBJ1-5; 7 bases map to TRBD1. The CDR3 runs to 15 residues. Unmatched junction bases numbered 3, after V lost 1 base and J lost 3 bases. Germline CDR1 LNHDA, CDR2 SQIVND (reference sequence). The chain's CDR3 is CASSIGGGDNQPQHF. The CDR3 coding sequence is TGTGCCAGTAGTATAGGAGGGGGCGACAATCAGCCCCAGCATTTT. Complete variable domain (other parts from reference TRBV19 and TRBJ1-5): DGGITQSPKYLFRKEGQNVTLSCEQNLNHDAMYWYRQDPGQGLRLIYYSQIVNDFQKGDIAEGYSVSREKKESFPLTVTSAQKNPTAFYLCASSIGGGDNQPQHFGDGTRLSIL.

The J gene is TRBJ1-4, the V gene TRBV18, with a possible D match to TRBD1 (5 bases). The length of the CDR3 is 14 residues. Trimming took off 8 bases at V and 0 bases at J, with 10 bases between the two ends. Germline V gene data show CDR1 as KGHSH and CDR2 as LQKENI. CDR3: CASSRDATNEKLFF. The CDR3 DNA is TGTGCCAGCAGCAGGGATGCAACTAATGAAAAACTGTTTTTT.

V gene TRBV20-1 combines with J gene TRBJ2-7; D uncertain. Trimming stripped 5 bases from V and 0 bases from J, with 5 bases between. This CDR3 comprises 11 residues. The germline V gene has CDR1 DFQATT and CDR2 SNEGSKA (reference sequence). CDR3 sequence: CSASDSYEQYF. The CDR3 bases are TGCAGTGCTTCAGACTCCTACGAGCAGTACTTC.

The sample holds a few counts of this clone. The chain joins TRBV2 to TRBJ1-2; the D gene is possibly TRBD1 (6 bases). This CDR3 spans 14 amino acids. V lost 7 bases to trimming and J lost 1 base, with 13 bases between them. Germline loops: CDR1 SNHLY, CDR2 FYNNEI. The CDR3 loop reads CASMEDSGNYGYTF. In DNA, the CDR3 is TGTGCCAGCATGGAGGACAGCGGTAACTATGGCTACACCTTC.

The chain is built from TRBV2 and TRBJ2-1; tentatively, D is TRBD2 (6 bases). Germline V gives CDR1 SNHLY, CDR2 FYNNEI. The CDR3 extends over 12 amino acids. Trimming stripped 4 bases from V and 12 bases from J, with 13 bases between. CDR3 loop: CASSVLGGPQFF. CDR3 sequence (DNA): TGTGCCAGCAGTGTACTCGGGGGACCGCAGTTCTTC.

This clone was seen more than once but under ten times. The chain couples TRBV7-9 to TRBJ2-5, with 8 bases that match TRBD2. CDR1 and CDR2 (germline): SEHNR, FQNEAQ (reference sequence). The CDR3 runs to 14 residues. After removal of 5 bases from V and 1 base from J, the junction contained 3 bases not matched to a gene. CDR3: CASSLSGTQETQYF. In DNA form, the CDR3 reads TGTGCCAGCAGCCTTAGCGGGACCCAAGAGACCCAGTACTTC.

This chain joins TRBV5-6 and TRBJ2-7, with 9 bases matching TRBD2. This CDR3 is 16 amino acids long. The V gene end was trimmed by 4 bases and the J gene end by 2 bases; junction bases not matched to a gene: 10. Germline values: CDR1 SGHDT, CDR2 YYEEEE. CDR3 sequence: CASSPPGAGGTYEQYF. For the CDR3, the DNA is TGTGCCAGCAGCCCACCCGGGGCGGGAGGGACCTACGAGCAGTACTTC.

The chain employs TRBV30 and TRBJ1-2; no clear D. The CDR3 loop spans 16 amino acids. Trimming left V 3 bases short and J 5 bases short, with 22 bases between. Germline V lookup: CDR1 GTSNPN, CDR2 SVGIG (reference sequence). The CDR3 region is CAWRPNGKNGPYGYTF. The CDR3 nucleotides are TGTGCCTGGAGACCCAACGGGAAGAATGGGCCTTATGGCTACACCTTC.

The V and J genes are TRBV9 and TRBJ1-4; 9 nucleotides line up with TRBD1. The CDR3 consists of 18 residues. Germline assignment: CDR1 SGDLS and CDR2 YYNGEE. The trim removed 4 bases at V and 5 bases at J, leaving 15 bases unmatched. As DNA, the CDR3 is TGTGCCAGCAGCCCCCAACCCTTTACCGGGACAGGGAATGAAAAACTGTTTTTT. It encodes CASSPQPFTGTGNEKLFF.

The chain has TRBV9 and TRBJ2-7; no clear D. The CDR3 has 14 residues. Trimming removed 0 bases from V and 4 bases from J, with 11 bases in between. Germline CDR1 is SGDLS and CDR2 is YYNGEE. The CDR3 reads CASSVGREAYEQYF. The CDR3 coding sequence is TGTGCCAGCAGCGTAGGCCGAGAGGCTTACGAGCAGTACTTC.

The V call is TRBV10-3, the J call TRBJ1-1; D not resolved. V was pared by 3 bases and J by 7 bases, with 21 bases between. CDR1 and CDR2 (germline): ENHRY, SYGVKD. The CDR3 sequence is 16 residues long. Written as DNA, the CDR3 is TGTGCCATCAGTGATCACGAGCCCGGGATTTACCTTGAAGCTTTCTTT. Its translation: CAISDHEPGIYLEAFF.

The V gene is TRBV4-3, the J gene TRBJ2-3; D gene unclear. Germline lookup yields CDR1 LGHNA and CDR2 YSLEER. The CDR3 extends over 13 amino acids. V lost 0 bases to trimming and J lost 7 bases, with 8 bases between them. DNA of the CDR3: TGCGCCAGCAGCCAAGATAGCCCTAATACGCAGTATTTT. Protein sequence: CASSQDSPNTQYF.

There are a few counts of this clone. The chain employs TRBV14 and TRBJ2-1; D is unresolved. CDR1 SGHDN and CDR2 FVKESK come from the germline V gene. Trimming cost V 3 bases and J 13 bases, with 19 bases left between them. The CDR3 covers 14 residues. DNA for the CDR3: TGTGCCAGCAGCCATCGGTCGGGTTATCCTTCTCAGTTCTTC. Translation gives CASSHRSGYPSQFF. Complete variable domain (other parts from reference TRBV14 and TRBJ2-1): EAGVTQFPSHSVIEKGQTVTLRCDPISGHDNLYWYRRVMGKEIKFLLHFVKESKQDESGMPNNRFLAERTGGTYSTLKVQPAELEDSGVYFCASSHRSGYPSQFFGPGTRLTVL.

This clone was picked up a small number of times. V gene TRBV6-5 combines with J gene TRBJ2-5; possibly TRBD1 for D (6 bases). This CDR3 has 14 amino acids. V shed 8 bases and J shed 9 bases, with 22 bases lying between them. Per germline, CDR1 MNHEY and CDR2 SVGAGI. The CDR3 protein is CASRGGWSRDAQYF. CDR3 sequence (DNA): TGTGCCAGCCGAGGGGGTTGGAGTAGGGATGCCCAGTACTTC.

This clone came up a few times. V usage is TRBV20-1 and J usage is TRBJ1-5; no definite D call. Germline CDR1 DFQATT, CDR2 SNEGSKA (reference sequence). Trimming removed 5 bases from V and 7 bases from J, with 6 bases in between. The CDR3 length is 10 residues. CDR3 amino acids: CSAGPQPQHF. CDR3 nucleotides: TGCAGTGCTGGCCCCCAGCCCCAGCATTTT.